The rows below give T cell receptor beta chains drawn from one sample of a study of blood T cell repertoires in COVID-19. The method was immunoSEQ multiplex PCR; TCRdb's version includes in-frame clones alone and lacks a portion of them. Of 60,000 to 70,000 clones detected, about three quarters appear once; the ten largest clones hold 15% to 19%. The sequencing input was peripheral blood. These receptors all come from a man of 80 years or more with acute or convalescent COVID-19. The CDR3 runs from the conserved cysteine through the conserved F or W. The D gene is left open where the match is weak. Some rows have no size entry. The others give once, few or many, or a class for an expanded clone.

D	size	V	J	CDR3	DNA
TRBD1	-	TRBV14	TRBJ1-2	CASSQFRDRGNYGYTF	TGTGCTAGCAGCCAGTTCCGGGACAGGGGTAACTATGGCTACACCTTC
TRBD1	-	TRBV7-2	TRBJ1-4	CASSSSGTANEKLFF	TGTGCCAGCAGCTCGTCCGGGACAGCTAATGAAAAACTGTTTTTT
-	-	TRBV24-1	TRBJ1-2	CATSDGGTDDDGYTF	TGTGCCACCAGTGATGGCGGGACGGACGATGATGGCTACACCTTC
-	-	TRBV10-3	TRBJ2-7	CAISSGQGSHEQYF	-
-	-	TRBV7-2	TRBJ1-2	CASSPQGLGYGYTF	TGTGCCAGCAGCCCCCAGGGGCTAGGCTATGGCTACACCTTC
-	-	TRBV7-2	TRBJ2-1	CASSLGGPNEQFF	TGTGCCAGCAGCTTAGGGGGCCCAAATGAGCAGTTCTTC
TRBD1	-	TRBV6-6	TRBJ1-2	CASSSAGGHGYTF	TGTGCCAGCAGTTCTGCAGGGGGTCATGGCTACACCTTC
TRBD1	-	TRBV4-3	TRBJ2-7	CASSQDWGTGDEQYF	TGCGCCAGCAGCCAAGATTGGGGGACAGGGGACGAGCAGTACTTC
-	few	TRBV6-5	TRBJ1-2	CASSHRRTMNYGYTF	TGTGCCAGCAGCCACCGGAGGACCATGAACTATGGCTACACCTTC
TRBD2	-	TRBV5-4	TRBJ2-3	CASSLVAGGSSDTQYF	TGTGCCAGCAGCTTGGTAGCGGGAGGCTCATCAGATACGCAGTATTTT
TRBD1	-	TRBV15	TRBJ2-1	CATSRDRDRAIF	TGTGCCACCAGCAGAGACCGGGACAGGGCGATCTTC
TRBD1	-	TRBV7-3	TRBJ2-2	CASSRGTGGPGELFF	TGTGCCAGCAGCCGCGGGACAGGGGGCCCCGGGGAGCTGTTTTTT
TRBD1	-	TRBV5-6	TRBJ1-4	CASSGTGGVNEKLFF	TGTGCCAGCAGCGGCACAGGGGGCGTTAATGAAAAACTGTTTTTT
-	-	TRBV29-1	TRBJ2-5	CSVRGLGDNQETQYF	TGCAGCGTTCGCGGCTTAGGGGACAACCAAGAGACCCAGTACTTC
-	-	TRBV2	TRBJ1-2	CASTEEAVNYGYTF	TGTGCCAGCACCGAAGAGGCAGTGAACTATGGCTACACCTTC
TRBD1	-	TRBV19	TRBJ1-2	CASKINPGTGDGYTF	TGTGCCAGTAAAATTAACCCGGGGACAGGGGATGGCTACACCTTC
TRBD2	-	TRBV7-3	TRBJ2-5	CASSPGGGETQYF	TGTGCCAGCAGTCCGGGAGGGGGAGAGACCCAGTACTTC
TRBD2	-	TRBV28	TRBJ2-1	CASTTPYRGGVRNEQFF	TGTGCCAGCACCACGCCGTATCGGGGGGGCGTGCGAAATGAGCAGTTCTTC
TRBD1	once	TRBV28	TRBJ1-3	CASSVNPGQGNGNTIYF	TGTGCCAGCAGTGTAAACCCGGGACAGGGGAATGGAAACACCATATATTTT
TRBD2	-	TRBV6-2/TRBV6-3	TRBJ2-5	CASSFRGGQETQYF	TGTGCCAGCAGTTTCCGGGGGGGCCAAGAGACCCAGTACTTC